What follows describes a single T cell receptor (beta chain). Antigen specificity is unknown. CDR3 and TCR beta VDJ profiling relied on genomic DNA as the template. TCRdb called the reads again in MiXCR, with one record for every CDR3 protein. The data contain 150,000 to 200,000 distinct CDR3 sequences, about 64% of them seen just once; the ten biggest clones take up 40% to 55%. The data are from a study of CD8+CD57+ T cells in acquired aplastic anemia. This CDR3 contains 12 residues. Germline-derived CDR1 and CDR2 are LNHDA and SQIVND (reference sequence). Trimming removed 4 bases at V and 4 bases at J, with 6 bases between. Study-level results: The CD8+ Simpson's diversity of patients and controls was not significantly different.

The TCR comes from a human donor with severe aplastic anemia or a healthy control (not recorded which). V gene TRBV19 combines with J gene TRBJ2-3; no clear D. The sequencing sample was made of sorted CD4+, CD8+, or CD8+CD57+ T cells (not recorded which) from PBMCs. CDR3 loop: CASSSLADTQYF. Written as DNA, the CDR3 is TGTGCCAGTAGTAGTTTGGCAGATACGCAGTATTTT.